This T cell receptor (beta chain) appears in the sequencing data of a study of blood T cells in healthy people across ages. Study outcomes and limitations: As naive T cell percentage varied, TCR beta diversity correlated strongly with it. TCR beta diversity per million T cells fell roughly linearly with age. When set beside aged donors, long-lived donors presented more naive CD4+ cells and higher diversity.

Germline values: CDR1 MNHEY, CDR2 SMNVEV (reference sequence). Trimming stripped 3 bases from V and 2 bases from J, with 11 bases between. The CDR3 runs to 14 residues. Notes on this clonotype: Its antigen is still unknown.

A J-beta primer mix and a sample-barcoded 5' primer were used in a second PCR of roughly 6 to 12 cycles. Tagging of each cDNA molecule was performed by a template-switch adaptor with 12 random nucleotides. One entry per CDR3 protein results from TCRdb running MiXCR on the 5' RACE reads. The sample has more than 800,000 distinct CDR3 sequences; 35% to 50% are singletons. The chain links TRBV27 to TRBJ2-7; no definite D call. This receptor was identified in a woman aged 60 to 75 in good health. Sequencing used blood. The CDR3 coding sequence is TGTGCCAGCAGTTTCCAGGACGGACCCTACGAGCAGTACTTC. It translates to CASSFQDGPYEQYF.